This T cell receptor beta chain was sequenced for a study of T cell responses to AZD1222 COVID-19 vaccine. Study-wide findings and caveats: Mapped onto spike, vaccine-associated CD4 TCRs spanned it and were dominant at 160-218 and 743-854. The donors showed a predominance of white British ancestry and of females, with possible underestimation of clonal diversity. All repertoire sampling was performed exclusively after the peak T cell response. Baseline testing showed seropositivity in only a handful of AZD1222 recipients.

Measured with immunoSEQ multiplex PCR; TCRdb has only the in-frame clones, and not every one. This table holds roughly 100,000 clones, about 87% found once. Germline CDR1 MNHEY, CDR2 SVGEGT. The CDR3 consists of 12 residues. Trimming removed 2 bases at V and 7 bases at J, with 9 bases between. This clone was observed a few times. Antigen specificity is unknown. The source is an adult in good health. V gene TRBV6-2 or TRBV6-3 combines with J gene TRBJ2-7; D not resolved. Sequencing used peripheral blood, obtained on day 0 of AZD1222 vaccination. The CDR3 region is CASSYLAMEQYF. CDR3 sequence (DNA): TGTGCCAGCAGTTACCTTGCAATGGAGCAGTACTTC.